The clone carrying this TCR beta chain was picked up many times. The ends lost 5 bases at V and 5 bases at J; junction bases unmatched: 6. Germline V gives CDR1 MDHEN, CDR2 SYDVKM. The CDR3 has 15 residues. TCRdb re-called the 5' RACE reads with MiXCR, one entry per CDR3 protein. The table has around 670,000 distinct CDR3 sequences, around 6.1% seen once. These data belong to a study of identical twins. The V call is TRBV28, the J call TRBJ2-3, with TRBD2 matching over 11 bases. Sequencing was carried out using naive T cells sorted from blood. This TCR derives from a man younger than 30 in good health. The CDR3 nucleotides are TGTGCCAGCAGTGCACTAGCGGGAGCGGGAGATACGCAGTATTTT. Its protein product is CASSALAGAGDTQYF.